The 27 T cell receptor beta chains listed next were all sequenced from one sample in a study of T cell responses to AZD1222 COVID-19 vaccine. Clones were read by immunoSEQ multiplex PCR, and TCRdb kept only the in-frame ones, dropping some. The data contain about 81,000 clones, 85% to 95% of them singletons. The material sequenced was peripheral blood, taken 28 days after the second AZD1222 dose. The receptor source for this set is an adult who received the AZD1222 COVID-19 vaccine.

The V and J genes are TRBV27 and TRBJ1-1; D is ambiguous. The germline CDR1 and CDR2 sequences are MNHEY and SMNVEV (reference sequence). V was shortened by 5 bases and J by 1 base, with 11 bases between the two germline ends. This CDR3 has 14 amino acids. Here the CDR3 reads CASSPIPRNTEAFF. DNA for the CDR3: TGTGCCAGCAGTCCCATCCCTAGGAACACTGAAGCTTTCTTT.

The rearrangement joins TRBV7-3 to TRBJ2-1, with TRBD2 matching over 8 bases. Germline lookup yields CDR1 SGHTA and CDR2 FQGTGA. V gave up 2 bases and J gave up 6 bases; unmatched junction bases: 9. CDR3 length: 16 amino acids. The CDR3 loop reads CASSLQLSGRLNEQFF. CDR3 in DNA: TGTGCCAGCAGCTTACAGCTCAGCGGGAGACTCAATGAGCAGTTCTTC.

The chain couples TRBV7-8 to TRBJ2-1, with TRBD1 as a possible D gene (5 bases). Germline CDR1 reads SGHVS; CDR2 reads FQNEAQ. The length of the CDR3 is 17 residues. V was pared by 0 bases and J by 4 bases, with 16 bases between. The CDR3 reads CASSLASGLRLYNEQFF. The CDR3 DNA follows: TGTGCCAGCAGCTTAGCGTCAGGGCTGAGGTTATACAATGAGCAGTTCTTC.

This clone was found once. The genes are TRBV2 and TRBJ1-1; D is ambiguous. Germline CDR1 and CDR2: SNHLY and FYNNEI. V dropped 4 bases and J dropped 0 bases, with 6 bases sitting between them. The CDR3 length is 13 residues. The CDR3 protein is CASSAELNTEAFF. CDR3 sequence (DNA): TGTGCCAGCAGTGCGGAGCTGAACACTGAAGCTTTCTTT. Together with reference TRBV2 and TRBJ1-1, the CDR3 gives the full variable domain: EPEVTQTPSHQVTQMGQEVILRCVPISNHLYFYWYRQILGQKVEFLVSFYNNEISEKSEIFDDQFSVERPDGSNFTLKIRSTKLEDSAMYFCASSAELNTEAFFGQGTRLTVV.

The chain combines TRBV7-3 with TRBJ2-1; D perhaps matches TRBD2 (7 bases). Germline CDR1 SGHTA, CDR2 FQGTGA. There are 18 residues in the CDR3. Trimming removed 2 bases from V and 0 bases from J, with 17 bases in between. The CDR3 nucleotides are TGTGCCAGCAGCTTACGGGGAGGGGGTACCGGCTCCTACAATGAGCAGTTCTTC. Protein product: CASSLRGGGTGSYNEQFF.

V and J are TRBV4-2 and TRBJ2-1; TRBD2 aligns across 10 bases. Trimming cost V 3 bases and J 4 bases; bases outside gene matches: 6. CDR3 length: 16 amino acids. Germline V gene sequence: CDR1 LGHNA, CDR2 YNFKEQ. CDR3 residues: CASSQELAGAYNEQFF. The CDR3 DNA sequence: TGTGCCAGCAGCCAGGAGCTAGCGGGAGCGTACAATGAGCAGTTCTTC.

This chain links TRBV15 with TRBJ2-1; 7 bases fit TRBD2. The V and J ends lost 4 bases and 3 bases, in that order; junction bases with no gene match: 12. CDR1 is LNHNV, CDR2 YYDKDF, per germline (reference sequence). This CDR3 has 17 residues. The CDR3 region has the DNA TGTGCCACCAGCACGGGACTCGCGGGAGATTTCTACAATGAGCAGTTCTTC. Amino acids: CATSTGLAGDFYNEQFF.

The chain couples TRBV28 to TRBJ1-5, with D possibly TRBD1 on 5 matching bases. Trimming cost V 5 bases and J 2 bases, with 16 bases left between them. CDR1 is MDHEN and CDR2 is SYDVKM in the germline V gene. The CDR3 consists of 16 residues. The CDR3 reads CASSVGGAIGNQPQHF. CDR3 sequence (DNA): TGTGCCAGCAGTGTGGGGGGTGCCATTGGCAATCAGCCCCAGCATTTT.

The rearrangement uses TRBV2 and TRBJ2-6; D remains ambiguous. Deletions cut 4 bases from V and 0 bases from J, with 10 bases between. The CDR3 runs to 16 residues. Germline lookup yields CDR1 SNHLY and CDR2 FYNNEI. The CDR3 nucleotides read TGTGCCAGCAGTGGTATCGAAGGCTCTGGGGCCAACGTCCTGACTTTC. It translates to CASSGIEGSGANVLTF.

The J gene is TRBJ2-1, the V gene TRBV7-9; D is unclear. The CDR3 runs to 13 residues. CDR1 and CDR2 (germline): SEHNR, FQNEAQ (reference sequence). Trimming took off 5 bases at V and 4 bases at J, with 9 bases between the two ends. The chain's CDR3 is CASSPPGYNEQFF. The CDR3 DNA sequence: TGTGCCAGCAGCCCGCCTGGGTACAATGAGCAGTTCTTC.

The chain recombines TRBV27 with TRBJ2-1, with 10 bases aligning to TRBD2. Germline-derived CDR1 and CDR2 are MNHEY and SMNVEV (reference sequence). V shed 6 bases, J shed 8 bases, and the junction held 13 bases outside the gene matches. The CDR3 has 16 residues. CDR3 DNA sequence: TGTGCCAGCAGAAGAGGAACCGGGACTAGCGAGGATGAGCAGTTCTTC. Translation gives CASRRGTGTSEDEQFF.

The genes are TRBV29-1 and TRBJ1-1; D gene unclear. V shed 5 bases and J shed 0 bases, with 10 bases lying between them. Germline lookup yields CDR1 SQVTM and CDR2 ANQGSEA. The CDR3 length is 13 residues. CDR3 protein: CSVSQVLNTEAFF. CDR3 coding DNA: TGCAGCGTTTCTCAAGTGCTGAACACTGAAGCTTTCTTT. Drawing the rest from reference TRBV29-1 and TRBJ1-1, the complete variable domain is SAVISQKPSRDICQRGTSLTIQCQVDSQVTMMFWYRQQPGQSLTLIATANQGSEATYESGFVIDKFPISRPNLTFSTLTVSNMSPEDSSIYLCSVSQVLNTEAFFGQGTRLTVV.

The table lists this clone with a count of one. The rearrangement links TRBV9 to TRBJ2-1; 11 nucleotides align to TRBD2. Germline V gene data show CDR1 as SGDLS and CDR2 as YYNGEE. J gave up 7 bases and V 0 bases, and 9 bases lay outside the gene matches. The CDR3 has 17 amino acids. CDR3 nucleotides: TGTGCCAGCAGCGTAGCTACGGTAGCGGGAGGGTTAAATGAGCAGTTCTTC. Protein product: CASSVATVAGGLNEQFF.

As DNA, the CDR3 is TGTGCCACCAGCAGAGATGGGCGGAATTATGGCTACACCTTC. Protein: CATSRDGRNYGYTF. The V gene is TRBV15, the J gene TRBJ1-2; D is ambiguous. The germline CDR1 and CDR2 sequences are LNHNV and YYDKDF (reference sequence). Deletions cut 0 bases from V and 5 bases from J, with 10 bases between. The CDR3 totals 14 residues.

In this sample, this clone turned up once. The V gene is TRBV30, the J gene TRBJ2-6; D is ambiguous. Trimming stripped 3 bases from V and 1 base from J, with 19 bases between. This CDR3 contains 18 residues. Germline loops: CDR1 GTSNPN, CDR2 SVGIG (reference sequence). CDR3 residues: CAWSLLSGRLSGANVLTF. CDR3 nucleotide sequence: TGTGCCTGGAGCCTACTGAGTGGCCGGCTATCTGGGGCCAACGTCCTGACTTTC.

This chain connects TRBV4-1 to TRBJ1-1; the match to TRBD1 covers 7 bases. Unmatched junction bases numbered 5, after V lost 4 bases and J lost 3 bases. Germline assignment: CDR1 MGHRA and CDR2 YSYEKL. CDR3 length: 14 residues. The CDR3 nucleotides read TGCGCCAGCAGCCTAGAACAGGGGTACACTGAAGCTTTCTTT. Protein product: CASSLEQGYTEAFF.

This rearrangement joins TRBV27 to TRBJ1-1, with D tentatively TRBD1 (5 bases). V gave up 6 bases and J gave up 6 bases, with 17 bases separating them. This CDR3 is 14 amino acids long. Germline loops: CDR1 MNHEY, CDR2 SMNVEV (reference sequence). As DNA, the CDR3 is TGTGCCAGCAGAGTCGTATCAGGGATAGCTGAAGCTTTCTTT. Translation gives CASRVVSGIAEAFF.

The gene calls are TRBV28 and TRBJ1-2, with D perhaps matching TRBD1 (5 bases). The germline CDR1 and CDR2 sequences are MDHEN and SYDVKM. The CDR3 contains 15 residues. V lost 5 bases and J 5 bases, leaving 18 bases between the germline ends. DNA of the CDR3: TGTGCCAGCAGTCCAGCAGGGACGGGGAGGTATGGCTACACCTTC. Protein: CASSPAGTGRYGYTF.

The rearrangement joins TRBV28 to TRBJ2-4, with TRBD1 matching 10 bases. Germline V gene sequence: CDR1 MDHEN, CDR2 SYDVKM. J was trimmed by 0 bases and V by 3 bases; bases with no gene match: 8. The CDR3 is 18 amino acids. Here the CDR3 DNA reads TGTGCCAGCAGTTTTGGGGGACAGGGGCGGCTAGCCAAAAACATTCAGTACTTC. Residues: CASSFGGQGRLAKNIQYF.

The V and J genes are TRBV5-4 and TRBJ2-3, with 7 positions matching TRBD2. The CDR3 is 15 amino acids. The V and J ends lost 4 bases and 2 bases, in that order; junction bases with no gene match: 7. Germline V gene sequence: CDR1 SGHNT, CDR2 YYREEE (reference sequence). The DNA of the CDR3 is TGTGCCAGCAGCCCACCTAGCGGACCCACAGATACGCAGTATTTT. It encodes CASSPPSGPTDTQYF.

The gene calls are TRBV2 and TRBJ2-7; 12 nucleotides align to TRBD2. Germline CDR1 and CDR2: SNHLY and FYNNEI. CDR3 length equals 12 residues. J lost 12 bases, V lost 8 bases, and 8 bases had no gene match. The CDR3 sequence: CASSPSGRAWYF. The CDR3 bases are TGTGCCAGCTCTCCTAGCGGGAGGGCTTGGTACTTC. The complete variable domain, with remaining parts taken from reference TRBV2 and TRBJ2-7, reads EPEVTQTPSHQVTQMGQEVILRCVPISNHLYFYWYRQILGQKVEFLVSFYNNEISEKSEIFDDQFSVERPDGSNFTLKIRSTKLEDSAMYFCASSPSGRAWYFGPGTRLTVT.

The chain joins TRBV7-9 to TRBJ2-1; D uncertain. The CDR3 has 14 amino acids. Trimming removed 7 bases from V and 6 bases from J, with 16 bases in between. Germline V lookup: CDR1 SEHNR, CDR2 FQNEAQ (reference sequence). The CDR3: CASTEGRLFNEQFF. CDR3 DNA sequence: TGTGCCAGCACCGAAGGACGGCTCTTCAATGAGCAGTTCTTC.

This clone appeared a single time. CDR3 region: CASSQFSGLETEAFF. For the CDR3, the DNA is TGTGCCAGCAGCCAGTTTTCGGGGTTGGAGACTGAAGCTTTCTTT. The chain carries TRBV4-2 and TRBJ1-1; no firm D call. The ends were cut back, 3 bases at V and 5 bases at J, with 16 bases in the middle. CDR1 and CDR2 (germline): LGHNA, YNFKEQ. The CDR3 has 15 amino acids.

J is TRBJ1-6 and V is TRBV6-2 or TRBV6-3; weak D call: TRBD1 (6 bases). V was pared by 6 bases and J by 3 bases, with 12 bases between. The CDR3 loop spans 15 amino acids. Germline CDR1 is MNHEY and CDR2 is SVGEGT. CDR3 sequence (DNA): TGTGCCAGCAGCCCGGGACACCTCTATAATTCACCCCTCCACTTT. Encoded protein: CASSPGHLYNSPLHF.

This chain uses TRBV28 with TRBJ2-1, with D possibly being TRBD2 (7 bases). CDR1 is MDHEN, CDR2 SYDVKM, per germline. Trimming removed 6 bases from V and 6 bases from J, with 12 bases in between. The CDR3 totals 13 residues. Here the CDR3 reads CASRGGGFNEQFF. The CDR3 DNA follows: TGTGCCAGCAGAGGGGGGGGATTCAATGAGCAGTTCTTC. The variable domain in full, completed from reference TRBV28 and TRBJ2-1, reads DVKVTQSSRYLVKRTGEKVFLECVQDMDHENMFWYRQDPGLGLRLIYFSYDVKMKEKGDIPEGYSVSREKKERFSLILESASTNQTSMYLCASRGGGFNEQFFGPGTRLTVL.

The chain carries TRBV20-1 and TRBJ2-7, with 10 bases that match TRBD2. Germline loops: CDR1 DFQATT, CDR2 SNEGSKA (reference sequence). J lost 1 base, V lost 3 bases, and 12 bases had no gene match. The CDR3 covers 17 residues. Here the CDR3 DNA reads TGCAGTGCTAGTGGCCTAGCGGGAGTATTTAAGTCCTACGAGCAGTACTTC. It specifies CSASGLAGVFKSYEQYF.

The genes are TRBV19 and TRBJ1-5; D remains unclear. Trimming removed 7 bases at V and 2 bases at J, with 15 bases between. From germline, CDR1 is LNHDA and CDR2 SQIVND (reference sequence). The CDR3 is 15 amino acids. The CDR3 sequence: CASKEGRSRNQPQHF. CDR3 nucleotides: TGTGCCAGTAAAGAAGGGAGGTCCCGCAATCAGCCCCAGCATTTT.